The source of this T cell receptor beta chain is a study of T cell changes during pregnancy in multiple sclerosis (dated by TCRdb to the late 2010s). Looking at the study overall: The study looked at changes in the T cell repertoire across pregnancy in women with multiple sclerosis.

This clone was picked up one time. Its target antigen remains unknown. It has no much larger one-base neighbor in the sample; base qualities were not kept. CDR1 and CDR2 were assigned from the germline V gene as SGDLS and YYNGEE. Its CDR3 holds 14 amino acids, cysteine through phenylalanine. This entry keeps only the CDR3 DNA: 42 bases, framed from base 1. Ends trimmed: V by 2 bases, J by 4 bases; bases unmatched to a gene: 4. The library was produced with the immunoSEQ multiplex PCR assay. Not all clones reach the TCRdb copy of this immuneACCESS table, which keeps in-frame sequences only. Checked studies attribute under half of the gap to unresolved V genes and leave the rest unexplained. The sample contains some 60,000 clones, about nine tenths of them found a single time. Clones ranked in the top ten supply 2% to 2.5% of the sample.

The V and J genes are TRBV9 and TRBJ2-5; 8 of the junction bases match TRBD1. Sample: peripheral blood, taken in the first trimester of pregnancy. The TCR originated in a female donor in good health, enrolled as a control in a pregnancy study. The CDR3 reads as follows: CASSVRGRTETQYF. The base sequence is TGTGCCAGCAGCGTCAGGGGGCGCACAGAGACCCAGTACTTC. The reference TRBV9 and TRBJ2-5 proteins fill in what lies around the CDR3, so the full variable domain reads DSGVTQTPKHLITATGQRVTLRCSPRSGDLSVYWYQQSLDQGLQFLIQYYNGEERAKGNILERFSAQQFPDLHSELNLSSLELGDSALYFCASSVRGRTETQYFGPGTRLLVL.